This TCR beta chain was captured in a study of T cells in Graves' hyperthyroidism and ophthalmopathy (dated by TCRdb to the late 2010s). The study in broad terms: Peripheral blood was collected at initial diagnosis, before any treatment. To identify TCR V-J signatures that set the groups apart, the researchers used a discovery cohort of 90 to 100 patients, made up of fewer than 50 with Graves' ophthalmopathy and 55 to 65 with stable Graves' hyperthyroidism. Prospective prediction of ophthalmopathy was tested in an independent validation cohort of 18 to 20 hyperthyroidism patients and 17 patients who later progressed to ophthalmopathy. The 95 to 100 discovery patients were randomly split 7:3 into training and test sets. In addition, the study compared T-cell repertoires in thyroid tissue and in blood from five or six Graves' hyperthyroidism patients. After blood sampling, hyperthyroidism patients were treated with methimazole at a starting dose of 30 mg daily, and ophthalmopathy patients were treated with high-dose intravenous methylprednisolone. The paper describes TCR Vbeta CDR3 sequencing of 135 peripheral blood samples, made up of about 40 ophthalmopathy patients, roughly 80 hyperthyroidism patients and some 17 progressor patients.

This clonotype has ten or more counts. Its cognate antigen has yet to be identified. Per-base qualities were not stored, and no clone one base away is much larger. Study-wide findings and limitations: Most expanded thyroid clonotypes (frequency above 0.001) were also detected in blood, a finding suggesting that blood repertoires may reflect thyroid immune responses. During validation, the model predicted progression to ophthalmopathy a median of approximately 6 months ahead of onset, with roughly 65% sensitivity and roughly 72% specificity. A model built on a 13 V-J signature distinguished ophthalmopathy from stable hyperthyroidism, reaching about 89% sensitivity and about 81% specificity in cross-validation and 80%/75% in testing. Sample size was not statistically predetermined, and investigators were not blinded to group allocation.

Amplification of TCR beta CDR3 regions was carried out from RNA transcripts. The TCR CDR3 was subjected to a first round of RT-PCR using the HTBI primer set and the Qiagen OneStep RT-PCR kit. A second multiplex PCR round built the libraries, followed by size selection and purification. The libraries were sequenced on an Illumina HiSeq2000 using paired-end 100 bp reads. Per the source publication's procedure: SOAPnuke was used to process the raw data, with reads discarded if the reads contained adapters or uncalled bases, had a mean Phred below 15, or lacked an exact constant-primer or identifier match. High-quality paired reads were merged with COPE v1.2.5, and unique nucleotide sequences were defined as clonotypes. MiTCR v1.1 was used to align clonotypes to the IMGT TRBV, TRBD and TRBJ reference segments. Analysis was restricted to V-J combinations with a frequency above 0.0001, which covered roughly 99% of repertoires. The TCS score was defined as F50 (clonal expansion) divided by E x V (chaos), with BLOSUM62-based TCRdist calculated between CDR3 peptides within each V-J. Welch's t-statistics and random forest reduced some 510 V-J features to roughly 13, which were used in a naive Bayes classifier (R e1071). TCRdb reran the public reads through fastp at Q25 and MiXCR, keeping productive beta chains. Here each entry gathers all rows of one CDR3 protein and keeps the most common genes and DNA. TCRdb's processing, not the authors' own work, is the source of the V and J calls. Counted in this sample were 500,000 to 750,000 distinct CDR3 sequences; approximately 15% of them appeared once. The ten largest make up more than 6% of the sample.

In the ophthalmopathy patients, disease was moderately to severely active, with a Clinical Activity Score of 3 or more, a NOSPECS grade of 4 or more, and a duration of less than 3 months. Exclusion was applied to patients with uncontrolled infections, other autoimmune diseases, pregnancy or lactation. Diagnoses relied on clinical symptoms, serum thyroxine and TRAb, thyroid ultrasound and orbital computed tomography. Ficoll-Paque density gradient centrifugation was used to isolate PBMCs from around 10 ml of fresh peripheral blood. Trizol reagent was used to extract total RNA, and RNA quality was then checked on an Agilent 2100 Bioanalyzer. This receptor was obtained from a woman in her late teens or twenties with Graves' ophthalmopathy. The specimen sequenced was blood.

The CDR3 region: CATRPRGRPDTQYF. DNA sequence: TGTGCCACCAGGCCCCGGGGGCGGCCAGATACGCAGTATTTT. The chain was built from TRBV24-1 and TRBJ2-3; the D gene could be TRBD1 or TRBD2, each one agreeing over 6 bases. V sheds 7 bases and J sheds 4 bases, leaving 14 bases between their ends. Counted from cysteine to phenylalanine, this CDR3 has 14 amino acids. Only the CDR3 DNA stays, 42 bases, in frame from base 1. Via the germline V gene, CDR1 is KGHDR and CDR2 SFDVKD.